Listed below are T cell receptor beta chains from one sample, sequenced in a study of CD4+ T cells in melanoma. The table came from immunoSEQ multiplex PCR; TCRdb's copy has only in-frame clones and leaves some out. Of tens of thousands of clones listed, about 70% are singletons. Sequenced material: tumor tissue. The receptors were gathered from a human donor with melanoma. CDR3s leave out the opening cysteine and the closing phenylalanine or tryptophan.

len,v_gene,CDR3aa
12,TRBV5-1,ASSRQGSDSPLH
10,TRBV9,ASSGETSAQY
11,TRBV5-1,ASAQGTNEKLF
13,TRBV5-1,ASRLGDDLNTEAF
11,TRBV2,ASSEIRNTEAF
12,TRBV5-6,ASSSTGYNQPQH
13,TRBV4-1,ASSQVEGGIYGYT
13,TRBV11-2,ASSLGPGEGTEAF
11,TRBV18,ASSGLPGEPQH
9,TRBV2,ASSPLYEQF
12,TRBV2,ASSRSVSTDTQY
13,TRBV27,ASSPDRGTNEKLF
14,TRBV27,ASSLTAGTGGYEQY
12,TRBV2,ASRPTGGGTEAF
13,TRBV6-5,ASMGSTSSYNEQF
13,TRBV9,ASSMQGSSYNEQF
13,TRBV2,ASTHRGSGTYEQY
14,TRBV7-9,ASSPPSGENTGELF
14,TRBV28,ASRTIAGGPYNEQF
13,TRBV7-2,ASSLAVQGSLGYT
12,TRBV5-4,ASSYGWGTGELF
13,TRBV19,ASSMWTGLNQPQH
14,TRBV7-9,ASSLWGQGKAYEQY
13,TRBV9,ASSPGTGSTDTQY
14,TRBV7-3,ASSPSELSRSYEQY
12,TRBV5-1,ASSSGTLSYEQY
15,TRBV21-1,ASSRTITGTVQYEQY
10,TRBV10-3,AISESPYEQY
18,TRBV14,ASSQEIFRVSGTPNYGYT
10,TRBV13,ASIHRVYEQY
13,TRBV2,ASRTRQLGNEKLF
10,TRBV27,ASRAWSSGYT
13,TRBV5-1,ASSLSGGAVDTQY
11,TRBV2,ASSARTIYEQY
12,TRBV11-2,ASSFGTGRYGYT
10,TRBV30,AWVTGNYGYT
9,TRBV9,ASSAGGTQY
14,TRBV28,ASSFPRTGPDTEAF
13,TRBV5-1,ASSLWTGPSYEQY
13,TRBV5-4,ASSLVGDSYNEQF
14,TRBV7-9,ASSAIRGRLGVEAF